Sequencing of this TCR beta chain was carried out in a study of beta chain features in type 1 diabetes. Whole-study findings and limits: TCRB repertoires of naive, central memory and Treg cells appeared more similar among patients than among healthy donors. Across all four CD4+ subsets, people with type 1 diabetes showed modestly shorter TCRB CDR3s.

Every bit of the isolated RNA underwent reverse transcription, so sequencing read expressed TCRB transcripts. Method: immunoSEQ multiplex PCR; TCRdb's copy keeps in-frame clones and lacks some. The sample holds about 220,000 clones, roughly 11% seen once. The CDR3 totals 15 residues. Germline-derived CDR1 and CDR2 are SGHTA and FQGNSA. Trimming shortened V by 5 bases and J by 0 bases, and 12 bases separated the two germline ends. The sample holds a few counts of this clone. Its antigen is not known. Sequenced material: central memory CD4+ T cells from blood. The chain recombines TRBV7-2 with TRBJ2-3; possible D gene TRBD2, 6 bases. The clonotype comes from a man aged 18 to 30 in good health. CDR3 loop: CASSIRSGSTDTQYF. The CDR3 DNA sequence: TGTGCCAGCAGCATTAGGAGCGGGAGCACAGATACGCAGTATTTT.